This section outlines one T cell receptor (beta chain) sequence together with its context. Its antigen is not known. CDR3 length: 16 residues. CDR1 MGHRA and CDR2 YSYEKL come from the germline V gene. TCRdb re-analyzed the 5' RACE reads; it lists each CDR3 protein once, without DNA. The sample's table shows some 300,000 distinct CDR3 sequences. These data come from a study of monozygotic twins with inflammatory bowel disease. Regarding the study as a whole: Repertoire similarity did not differ between concordant and discordant twins, perhaps due to limited power.

This clonotype was obtained from a human donor with ulcerative colitis or Crohn's disease, or a healthy co-twin of an affected twin (not recorded which). V usage is TRBV4-1 and J usage is TRBJ2-3; TCRdb names TRBD2, which stays unverified in the absence of DNA. Sequencing input: blood. This CDR3 reads CASSQGAGAPRDTQYF.